A single sample gave rise to the 20 T cell receptor beta chains below, sequenced in a study of blood T cell repertoires in COVID-19 (dated by TCRdb to about 2020). Library construction relied on the immunoSEQ multiplex PCR assay. In its TCRdb copy, this immuneACCESS table keeps in-frame sequences only and misses some clones. Where compared with another copy, unresolved V genes explain less than half of these, and the others have no known cause. The sample yields hundreds of thousands of clones; around 84% were counted once. The ten largest account for around 3.9% of the sample. Input material: PBMCs or T cells enriched from blood (not recorded which). The source is a young man with acute COVID-19.

The chain couples TRBV5-1 to TRBJ1-6; 7 bases match TRBD1. In germline, CDR1 is SGHRS, CDR2 YFSETQ. The junction had 10 bases not matched to a gene; V was cut back by 7 bases and J by 0 bases. This CDR3 has 17 residues. This chain's CDR3 is CASRPGGTSSYNSPLHF. DNA of the CDR3: TGCGCCAGCCGACCAGGGGGAACGAGCTCCTATAATTCACCCCTCCACTTT.

This clone came up a few times. This chain joins TRBV12-3 or TRBV12-4 and TRBJ1-5, with D possibly TRBD1 on 6 matching bases. Trimming cost V 6 bases and J 4 bases, with 10 bases left between them. This CDR3 is 13 amino acids long. The CDR3 region has the DNA TGTGCCAGCAGCATACAGGGTAATCAGCCCCAGCATTTT. Protein product: CASSIQGNQPQHF.

V gene TRBV24-1 combines with J gene TRBJ2-3; D call uncertain. This CDR3 is 16 amino acids long. The germline CDR1 and CDR2 sequences are KGHDR and SFDVKD. V was clipped by 3 bases and J by 1 base, with 13 bases between them. The CDR3 region has the DNA TGTGCCACCAGTGATCCCTCGTGGGCAGGCACAGATACGCAGTATTTT. Protein sequence: CATSDPSWAGTDTQYF.

The rearrangement links TRBV6-4 to TRBJ1-6; tentatively, D is TRBD1 (5 bases). Germline assignment: CDR1 MRHNA and CDR2 SNTAGT. This CDR3 region has 12 residues. The DNA for the CDR3 is TGTCCCGGACTCGGGGGTAATTCACCCCTCCACTTT. Translation gives CPGLGGNSPLHF.

On this clone itself: Germline and junction disagree at one end, which may indicate a read error. The chain joins TRBV7-7 to TRBJ2-1, with D perhaps TRBD2 (5 bases). CDR3 length: 15 amino acids. CDR1 and CDR2 from the germline V gene are SSHAT and FNYEAQ (reference sequence). The CDR3 DNA is TGTGCTAGCAGCTCTATACTAGTCTCCTACAATGAGCAGTTCTTC. Protein product: CASSSILVSYNEQFF.

The genes are TRBV5-1 and TRBJ2-5, with 8 positions matching TRBD1. V trimming: 2 bases; J trimming: 5 bases; junction bases outside the gene matches: 14. The CDR3 covers 17 residues. The V gene's germline CDR1 is SGHRS and CDR2 YFSETQ. The CDR3 reads CASSFNIGQGGRETQYF. The CDR3 coding sequence is TGCGCCAGCAGCTTTAATATTGGACAGGGTGGCCGGGAGACCCAGTACTTC.

V gene TRBV7-2 combines with J gene TRBJ1-2; tentatively, D is TRBD1 (5 bases). V gave up 0 bases and J gave up 9 bases, with 11 bases separating them. The germline CDR1 and CDR2 sequences are SGHTA and FQGNSA. The CDR3 consists of 13 residues. The CDR3 region is CASSLAFDSRYTF. In DNA, the CDR3 is TGTGCCAGCAGCTTAGCGTTCGACAGTCGCTACACCTTC. The complete variable domain, with remaining parts taken from reference TRBV7-2 and TRBJ1-2, reads GAGVSQSPSNKVTEKGKDVELRCDPISGHTALYWYRQSLGQGLEFLIYFQGNSAPDKSGLPSDRFSAERTGGSVSTLTIQRTQQEDSAVYLCASSLAFDSRYTFGSGTRLTVV.

The J gene is TRBJ2-2, the V gene TRBV27, with a possible D match to TRBD2 (5 bases). Germline V gene data show CDR1 as MNHEY and CDR2 as SMNVEV (reference sequence). The CDR3 is 15 amino acids. V was clipped by 3 bases and J by 0 bases, with 8 bases between them. The CDR3 here is CASSFEGPNTGELFF. CDR3 coding DNA: TGTGCCAGCAGTTTCGAGGGCCCGAACACCGGGGAGCTGTTTTTT.

The rearrangement uses TRBV28 and TRBJ1-5, with 7 bases aligning to TRBD1. V lost 5 bases and J lost 5; bases outside the gene matches: 15. Germline V CDR1 and CDR2: MDHEN, SYDVKM. This CDR3 spans 17 amino acids. CDR3 nucleotides: TGTGCCAGCAGTCTAACGACAGGGTGGGTATTCGATCAGCCCCAGCATTTT. It translates to CASSLTTGWVFDQPQHF.

This chain links TRBV5-1 with TRBJ2-3, with D perhaps TRBD2 (5 bases). Germline values: CDR1 SGHRS, CDR2 YFSETQ. The CDR3 totals 14 residues. V lost 2 bases and J lost 1, with 8 bases in between. The CDR3 loop is CASSLEGGTDTQYF. CDR3 coding DNA: TGCGCCAGCAGCTTAGAGGGAGGCACAGATACGCAGTATTTT.

The chain links TRBV6-5 to TRBJ1-2; 8 bases are shared with TRBD1. With 4 bases clipped from V and 7 bases from J, the junction kept 8 bases outside the gene matches. Germline V gene lookup returns CDR1 MNHEY and CDR2 SVGAGI. There are 14 residues in the CDR3. CDR3 amino acids: CASSSWTGTSGYTF. The CDR3 coding sequence is TGTGCCAGCAGTTCTTGGACAGGGACCTCTGGCTACACCTTC.

The rearrangement links TRBV28 to TRBJ2-3; TRBD1 matches at 9 bases. Germline CDR1 reads MDHEN; CDR2 reads SYDVKM. This CDR3 has 15 amino acids. V lost 7 bases and J lost 5; bases outside the gene matches: 10. The CDR3 nucleotides are TGTGCCAGCAACCCACAGGGGGCGATTGGAGATACGCAGTATTTT. Its translation: CASNPQGAIGDTQYF.

This clone was detected only once. The chain couples TRBV19 to TRBJ2-2, with TRBD2 matching over 12 bases. The CDR3 is 15 residues long. Per germline, CDR1 LNHDA and CDR2 SQIVND (reference sequence). Losses at the gene ends were 7 bases for V and 5 bases for J; bases not matched to a gene: 5. The CDR3 region has the DNA TGTGCCAGTACCCCTAGCGGGAGGGAAACCGGGGAGCTGTTTTTT. Translation gives CASTPSGRETGELFF.

This chain links TRBV11-3 with TRBJ2-1; a weak D match, TRBD2 (6 bases). The CDR3 spans 15 residues. Trimming left V 8 bases short and J 0 bases short, with 14 bases between. CDR1 and CDR2 (germline): SGHNT, YENEEA. CDR3 amino acids: CASGARGSSYNEQFF. CDR3 nucleotides: TGTGCCAGCGGCGCTCGGGGGAGCTCCTACAATGAGCAGTTCTTC.

This chain joins TRBV18 and TRBJ2-2; possibly TRBD1 for D (6 bases). The germline V and J ends were trimmed by 1 base and 3 bases, with 9 bases remaining between them. The CDR3 is made up of 15 amino acids. Germline CDR1 is KGHSH and CDR2 is LQKENI. The CDR3 region is CASSPQGVDTGELFF. The CDR3 bases are TGTGCCAGCTCACCACAGGGGGTCGACACCGGGGAGCTGTTTTTT.

The chain recombines TRBV18 with TRBJ2-4; D perhaps matches TRBD1 (7 bases). From germline, CDR1 is KGHSH and CDR2 LQKENI. Between the trimmed V and J ends, which lost 4 bases and 2 bases, there was a span of 15 bases. The CDR3 sequence is 16 residues long. CDR3 bases: TGTGCCAGCTCACTAGCGGTACAGGGGACCAAAAACATTCAGTACTTC. Translated: CASSLAVQGTKNIQYF.

This chain joins TRBV7-8 and TRBJ2-7; possible D gene TRBD2, 5 bases. The CDR3 is made up of 12 amino acids. Looked up from germline, CDR1 is SGHVS and CDR2 is FQNEAQ. The CDR3 loop is CASSHPGGAAFV. In DNA, the CDR3 is TGTGCCAGCAGCCACCCCGGAGGAGCGGCTTTCGTC.

The chain recombines TRBV29-1 with TRBJ1-1; a weak D match, TRBD1 (6 bases). The CDR3 spans 12 residues. Germline CDR1 reads SQVTM; CDR2 reads ANQGSEA. V was cut by 7 bases and J by 1 base, with 10 bases left in between. CDR3 in amino acids: CSAKDRNTEAFF. The CDR3 DNA follows: TGCAGCGCTAAGGACAGGAACACTGAAGCTTTCTTT.

J is TRBJ1-6 and V is TRBV5-6; D is ambiguous. Per germline, CDR1 SGHDT and CDR2 YYEEEE. The CDR3 is made up of 15 amino acids. Between the trimmed V and J ends, which lost 4 bases and 8 bases, there was a span of 16 bases. CDR3: CASSHGMAGDSPLHF. DNA of the CDR3: TGTGCCAGCAGCCACGGGATGGCGGGTGATTCACCCCTCCACTTT.

This chain connects TRBV11-2 to TRBJ2-2; TRBD2 matches 13 bases. Germline assignment: CDR1 SGHAT and CDR2 FQNNGV. The CDR3 length is 17 residues. V was pared by 4 bases and J by 4 bases, with 6 bases of the junction left unmatched. CDR3 amino acids: CASSSQLAGGLTGELFF. CDR3 bases: TGTGCCAGCAGCTCCCAACTAGCGGGGGGGCTCACCGGGGAGCTGTTTTTT. Full variable domain (missing parts from reference TRBV11-2 and TRBJ2-2): EAGVAQSPRYKIIEKRQSVAFWCNPISGHATLYWYQQILGQGPKLLIQFQNNGVVDDSQLPKDRFSAERLKGVDSTLKIQPAKLEDSAVYLCASSSQLAGGLTGELFFGEGSRLTVL.